Sequencing of this T cell receptor (beta chain) was carried out in a study of vaccination effects on CD4 cells after COVID-19. Worth noting for this clone: The antigen remains undetermined.

Regarding the study as a whole: In people who had recovered, most post-vaccine spike-reactive clones were new vaccine-induced clones.

Expansion with viral peptide pools was applied to antigen-specific CD4+ T cells by the ViraFEST assay prior to sequencing. Isolation of CD4+ T cells took place after about ten days of culture. By PCR, the person was confirmed to have had SARS-CoV-2 infection between March and December 2020. Wells of roughly 1.9 million PBMC each were grown with around 10 IU/ml IL-2 and about 9.7 ug/ml peptides. Sequenced by immunoSEQ multiplex PCR; TCRdb stores in-frame clones only, minus some. The sample holds about 45,000 clones; about 68% are singletons and the top ten take 25% to 35%. The germline V gene encodes CDR1 MNHEY and CDR2 SMNVEV (reference sequence). The CDR3 has 18 residues. The ends lost 4 bases at V and 1 base at J; junction bases unmatched: 7.

This sequence was found in a human donor who had a prior SARS-CoV-2 infection. Sequencing was performed on CD4+ T cells from PBMCs cultured with a peptide pool, taken before COVID-19 vaccination. The chain couples TRBV27 to TRBJ2-3, with 14 bases identical to TRBD2. The CDR3 here is CASSYGTSGSRGTDTQYF. The DNA of the CDR3 is TGTGCCAGCAGTTACGGGACTAGCGGGAGCCGTGGCACAGATACGCAGTATTTT.